These 17 T cell receptor beta chains were sequenced from one sample in a study of regulatory and conventional T cells in RAG deficiency. Using immunoSEQ multiplex PCR, the repertoire was profiled, and TCRdb retains in-frame clones only, with some absent. Among 30,000 to 35,000 clones listed, 90% were seen once. These data were likewise used in another study, on regulatory T cells. That work adds: Amplification used 52 TRBV primers and 13 TRBJ primers.

Specimen: CD8+ T cells sorted from blood. The receptor source for this set is a human donor in good health.

The rearrangement links TRBV6-9 to TRBJ1-5; D ambiguous. V was shortened by 3 bases and J by 15 bases, with 18 bases between the two germline ends. This CDR3 has 13 residues. Germline V gene sequence: CDR1 MNHGY, CDR2 SVAAGI. As DNA, the CDR3 is TGTGCCAGCAGTTACTCCGGAGGTTCTACGCCGCATTTT. Encoded protein: CASSYSGGSTPHF.

V and J are TRBV7-2 and TRBJ1-1; the D gene is possibly TRBD1 (6 bases). CDR3 length: 15 residues. CDR1 and CDR2 (germline): SGHTA, FQGNSA. V was clipped by 1 base and J by 5 bases, with 14 bases between them. CDR3 sequence reads: CASSLDRGQRTEAFF. DNA of the CDR3: TGTGCCAGCAGCTTAGATCGGGGGCAAAGAACTGAAGCTTTCTTT.

This clone occurred once. The rearrangement uses TRBV27 and TRBJ2-7; D may be TRBD1 (5 bases). The CDR3 runs to 15 residues. V lost 4 bases, J lost 3 bases, and 16 bases lay in between. CDR1 MNHEY and CDR2 SMNVEV come from the germline V gene (reference sequence). The CDR3, as DNA: TGTGCCAGCAGTTCCTTGCAGGGTGTCGGCTACGAGCAGTACTTC. Translated, it gives CASSSLQGVGYEQYF.

This chain uses TRBV14 with TRBJ2-7, with 8 bases lining up with TRBD2. Trimming took 3 bases from V and 6 from J; bases not matched to a gene: 7. The CDR3 length is 14 residues. The V gene's germline CDR1 is SGHDN and CDR2 FVKESK. The CDR3 region is CASSQLSGSLEQYF. In DNA form, the CDR3 reads TGTGCCAGCAGCCAGTTAAGCGGGAGTCTCGAGCAGTACTTC.

The V and J genes are TRBV11-2 and TRBJ2-1, with D hard to call. V was trimmed by 3 bases and J by 5 bases, leaving 11 bases between them. Germline V gene data show CDR1 as SGHAT and CDR2 as FQNNGV. The CDR3 covers 14 residues. CDR3 loop: CASSFGLSHNEQFF. In DNA, the CDR3 is TGTGCCAGCAGCTTCGGCCTCAGTCACAATGAGCAGTTCTTC.

The chain recombines TRBV6-5 with TRBJ2-1, with no clear D. The CDR3 runs to 12 residues. Trimming removed 10 bases at V and 0 bases at J, with 7 bases between. Germline V gene data show CDR1 as MNHEY and CDR2 as SVGAGI. CDR3 sequence (DNA): TGTGCCACGCACGACTCCTACAATGAGCAGTTCTTC. As protein: CATHDSYNEQFF.

This clone was seen a single time. This sequence joins TRBV12-5 and TRBJ2-7; TRBD2 is a possible D gene (6 bases). Germline-derived CDR1 and CDR2 are LGHNT and FRNRAP. The CDR3 totals 12 residues. The V end was cut by 3 bases, the J end by 5 bases, with 8 bases between. The CDR3 nucleotides are TGTGCTAGTGGTTTTAGCGGAGACGAGCAGTACTTC. Encoded protein: CASGFSGDEQYF.

The V gene is TRBV4-1, the J gene TRBJ2-3; TRBD1 aligns across 8 bases. Germline V gives CDR1 MGHRA, CDR2 YSYEKL. V trimming: 6 bases; J trimming: 0 bases; junction bases outside the gene matches: 8. The CDR3 has 16 amino acids. The CDR3 loop is CASSPHTGGSTDTQYF. CDR3 DNA: TGCGCCAGCAGTCCACACACAGGGGGTAGCACAGATACGCAGTATTTT.

The rearrangement links TRBV9 to TRBJ2-7; the match to TRBD2 covers 8 bases. Trimming at V came to 0 bases and at J to 4 bases, leaving 6 bases not matched to a gene. The CDR3 contains 15 residues. The germline CDR1 and CDR2 sequences are SGDLS and YYNGEE. The CDR3: CASSVGDSGEYEQYF. The CDR3 DNA reads as TGTGCCAGCAGCGTAGGTGATAGCGGGGAGTACGAGCAGTACTTC.

The rearrangement links TRBV7-3 to TRBJ2-3; D gene unclear. The CDR3 loop spans 14 amino acids. Per germline, CDR1 SGHTA and CDR2 FQGTGA. V lost 5 bases and J 0 bases, leaving 9 bases between the germline ends. The DNA for the CDR3 is TGTGCCAGCAGCCCGACGGAGAGCACAGATACGCAGTATTTT. Translated: CASSPTESTDTQYF.

In its sample, this clone was seen a few times. This sequence joins TRBV19 and TRBJ1-1; D remains ambiguous. V was shortened by 5 bases and J by 6 bases, with 13 bases between the two germline ends. Germline V lookup: CDR1 LNHDA, CDR2 SQIVND (reference sequence). This CDR3 contains 13 residues. The CDR3 region is CASSWLFGAEAFF. The CDR3 nucleotides read TGTGCCAGTAGTTGGCTTTTCGGCGCTGAAGCTTTCTTT.

The chain employs TRBV27 and TRBJ1-1; 8 nucleotides align to TRBD1. Germline V gives CDR1 MNHEY, CDR2 SMNVEV (reference sequence). The CDR3 covers 14 residues. With 5 bases clipped from V and 1 base from J, the junction kept 3 bases outside the gene matches. This chain's CDR3 is CASSPGTGNTEAFF. The CDR3 region has the DNA TGTGCCAGCAGTCCCGGGACAGGGAACACTGAAGCTTTCTTT.

This chain connects TRBV9 to TRBJ2-3; 7 nucleotides align to TRBD2. The V segment lost 3 bases and the J segment 4 bases; nucleotides outside the gene matches: 5. CDR3 length: 14 residues. Germline V gene sequence: CDR1 SGDLS, CDR2 YYNGEE. CDR3 sequence reads: CASSGSGYSDTQYF. CDR3 nucleotide sequence: TGTGCCAGCAGCGGTAGCGGGTACTCAGATACGCAGTATTTT.

The chain combines TRBV6-5 with TRBJ1-1, with no clear D. The length of the CDR3 is 14 residues. Germline CDR1 is MNHEY and CDR2 is SVGAGI. Trimming took 6 bases from V and 5 from J, leaving 16 bases between them. The CDR3 region is CASSPPGVGTEAFF. For the CDR3, the DNA is TGTGCCAGCAGCCCCCCTGGGGTAGGGACTGAAGCTTTCTTT.

The gene calls are TRBV13 and TRBJ2-1, with D maybe TRBD2 (6 bases). CDR1 and CDR2 (germline): PRHDT, FYEKMQ (reference sequence). The CDR3 has 15 residues. V shed 3 bases and J shed 0 bases, with 9 bases lying between them. The CDR3 region has the DNA TGTGCCAGCAGCTTGGGACTGAGCTCCTACAATGAGCAGTTCTTC. It translates to CASSLGLSSYNEQFF.

The chain recombines TRBV4-3 with TRBJ2-2; tentatively, D is TRBD1 or TRBD2 (5 bases each). Germline V gives CDR1 LGHNA, CDR2 YSLEER. The CDR3 runs to 13 residues. V was pared by 10 bases and J by 1 base, with 10 bases between. This CDR3 is CATRDGNTGELFF. The CDR3 DNA follows: TGCGCCACCAGGGACGGGAACACCGGGGAGCTGTTTTTT.

V usage is TRBV4-1 and J usage is TRBJ2-1, with D unresolved. V shed 1 base and J shed 10 bases, with 5 bases lying between them. CDR1 and CDR2 (germline): MGHRA, YSYEKL. The CDR3 length is 11 residues. The CDR3 nucleotides are TGCGCCAGCAGCCAAGCCGGGGAGCAGTTCTTC. It yields the protein CASSQAGEQFF.